The entry below describes one T cell receptor (beta chain). This clonotype was seen at least ten times. Its antigen specificity is not known. No base quality values were provided; no much bigger clone lies one nucleotide off. These data come from a study of early T cells in non-severe SARS-CoV-2 infection (dated by TCRdb to the early 2020s). General notes on the study: Because TCR sequencing was done on bulk RNA from unsorted whole blood, the alpha and beta chains could not be paired. Overall study outcomes, separate from this receptor: VDJdb matching was skewed toward anti-spike CD8 responses, so virus-specific expansions were likely underestimated and private and CD4 specificities were missed.

This was a case-control study nested in a cohort of healthcare workers in London, UK, who had nasopharyngeal swab PCR tests and blood samples taken every week. Healthcare workers were recruited during the week of the UK lockdown, between 23 and 31 March 2020, and followed weekly for up to 16 weeks. Library construction relied on 5' RACE. The run used a NextSeq 500. The TCR library protocol attached unique molecular identifiers to individual cDNA molecules to correct for sequencing error and PCR bias. Both TCR alpha and beta chains were sequenced, and tight co-correlation was observed between alpha and beta sequence abundances in each sample. On the study's bioinformatics: Decombinator V4 was used to perform V gene, J gene and CDR3 annotation of TCR sequences. Expanded TCRs were defined as changing significantly between any two time points under a Poisson model with p below 0.0001. Abundances of TCRs were expressed as counts per million after normalisation to the total number of TCRs sequenced in each sample. MAIT TCRs were defined by TRAV1-2 paired with TRAJ12, TRAJ20 or TRAJ33, and iNKT TCRs by TRAV10 paired with TRAJ18. A search of VDJdb, accessed on 1 November 2021, was run for TCRs annotated to CMV, EBV and SARS-CoV-2, with TCRs annotated for multiple antigens excluded. TCRdb redid the processing of the public reads, applying fastp at Q25 and MiXCR, and retained in-frame beta chains. Every entry covers one CDR3 protein and lists the most common genes and DNA from its rows. In this record, the V and J calls reflect TCRdb's handling and not the investigators' own analysis. The sample table shows about 64,000 distinct CDR3 sequences, and 10% to 15% are seen once. The ten top clones hold 4.2% of the sample.

At the junction V is shortened by 5 bases and J by 2 bases, with 10 bases in between. Counted from cysteine to phenylalanine, this CDR3 has 13 amino acids. Only CDR3 DNA remains: 39 bases, in frame from the first base. Sequences SEHNR (CDR1) and FQNEAQ (CDR2) are obtained from the germline V gene (reference sequence). This TCR was sampled from an adult who was a healthcare worker with PCR-confirmed SARS-CoV-2 infection or an uninfected control (not recorded which). The chain links TRBV7-9 with TRBJ2-7, with no reliable assignment of the D segment. Sequenced input: whole blood. The CDR3 corresponds to CASSVDGTYEQYF. The nucleotides read TGTGCCAGCAGCGTGGACGGAACCTACGAGCAGTACTTC.